This entry lists 6 T cell receptor beta chains sequenced from one sample in a study of vaccination effects on CD4 cells after COVID-19. The repertoire was sequenced with immunoSEQ multiplex PCR; TCRdb's copy has only in-frame clones and lacks some. The repertoire holds around 24,000 clones, roughly 76% seen once, with about 5.3% in the top ten. Sequencing in the ViraFEST assay came after antigen-specific CD4+ T cells had been expanded with viral peptide pools, which were used to stimulate PBMC. Isolating CD4+ T cells followed more than 9 days of culture. All participants had two doses of either the BNT162b2 or mRNA-1273 vaccine. No antigens are known for them. This specimen was CD4+ T cells from PBMCs cultured with SARS-CoV-2 spike peptides, taken after COVID-19 vaccination. All receptors derive from a human donor who received a COVID-19 vaccine. Some clones in this sample may be carry-over from other donors' samples.

This clone appeared a few times. The chain joins TRBV5-1 to TRBJ1-2; TRBD1 matches at 8 bases. The CDR3 loop spans 14 amino acids. Germline trimming cut 3 bases from V and 2 bases from J; bases unmatched to any gene: 3. From germline, CDR1 is SGHRS and CDR2 YFSETQ. The CDR3 protein is CASSWTGINYGYTF. CDR3 nucleotides: TGCGCCAGCAGCTGGACAGGGATAAACTATGGCTACACCTTC. Full variable domain (remainder filled in from reference TRBV5-1 and TRBJ1-2): KAGVTQTPRYLIKTRGQQVTLSCSPISGHRSVSWYQQTPGQGLQFLFEYFSETQRNKGNFPGRFSGRQFSNSRSEMNVSTLELGDSALYLCASSWTGINYGYTFGSGTRLTVV.

The rearrangement uses TRBV4-1 and TRBJ1-4, with TRBD1 matching over 10 bases. The CDR3 runs 17 residues. Germline V gene lookup returns CDR1 MGHRA and CDR2 YSYEKL. V dropped 1 base and J dropped 1; count of bases not matched to a gene: 3. CDR3 sequence reads: CASSQGDRGRTNEKLFF. In nucleotides, the CDR3 is TGCGCCAGCAGCCAAGGGGACAGGGGACGAACTAATGAAAAACTGTTTTTT.

The genes are TRBV2 and TRBJ2-5, with 9 bases that match TRBD2. Germline-derived CDR1 and CDR2 are SNHLY and FYNNEI. The CDR3 is 14 residues long. The trim removed 5 bases at V and 3 bases at J, leaving 4 bases unmatched. CDR3 nucleotide sequence: TGTGCCAGCAGTAAGACTAGCGGTGAAGAGACCCAGTACTTC. This translates into CASSKTSGEETQYF.

The table lists this clone with a few counts. The V gene is TRBV25-1, the J gene TRBJ1-1; TRBD1 agrees at 7 bases. The trim removed 3 bases at V and 0 bases at J, leaving 4 bases unmatched. The CDR3 extends over 15 amino acids. Per germline, CDR1 MGHDK and CDR2 SYGVNS. The CDR3 DNA is TGTGCCAGCAGTGACCCGGGACAGATGAACACTGAAGCTTTCTTT. Translating it yields CASSDPGQMNTEAFF.

The genes are TRBV27 and TRBJ2-2, with D unclear. The CDR3 length is 16 residues. V shed 3 bases and J shed 4 bases, with 15 bases lying between them. The germline V gene has CDR1 MNHEY and CDR2 SMNVEV (reference sequence). The CDR3 protein is CASSFRQQPSTGELFF. The CDR3 DNA follows: TGTGCCAGCAGTTTTCGGCAGCAGCCCTCCACCGGGGAGCTGTTTTTT.

The J gene is TRBJ2-3, the V gene TRBV25-1; D is perhaps TRBD1 or TRBD2 (6 bases each). V shed 2 bases and J shed 2 bases, with 11 bases lying between them. The CDR3 loop spans 15 amino acids. Germline V gene data show CDR1 as MGHDK and CDR2 as SYGVNS. Written as DNA, the CDR3 is TGTGCCAGCAGTGAAGAGAGGGGGGTCACAGATACGCAGTATTTT. This translates into CASSEERGVTDTQYF.